This T cell receptor (beta chain) was recovered during a study of molecular identifiers for immune sequencing clone quantification. Study-level results: Clones of above 20 RNA copies carried over 99% of effector molecules; in naive cells they carried under 1%. Amid about a million naive cells, spiked Jurkat TCR RNA from one cell was reportedly still detectable. Sharing of a barcode by identical TCR molecules could cause highly expanded clone sizes to be underestimated.

Input for naive CD8 libraries was about 19,000 to 1,100,000 sorted cells; the RNA fraction used was 10%, 30% or 50%. With 5 bases clipped from V and 2 bases from J, the junction kept 2 bases outside the gene matches. This CDR3 has 15 residues. CDR1 is SEHNR and CDR2 is FQNEAQ in the germline V gene (reference sequence). TCRdb processed the PCR reads anew with MiXCR; each CDR3 protein has one entry. Here the sample spans roughly 630,000 distinct CDR3 sequences, less than 30% being singletons. With respect to this clonotype: The antigen remains undetermined.

This receptor was identified in a human donor in good health. Some libraries in this study had Jurkat cell RNA spiked in. Sequences were obtained from naive CD8+ T cells from blood, with Jurkat cell RNA spiked in. Subset specified: FACS-sorted CD8+CD4-CCR7+CD45RA+ naive T cells. J is TRBJ1-4 and V is TRBV7-9; 10 nucleotides match TRBD1. In DNA, the CDR3 is TGTGCCAGCAGCCTGACAGGGGGCACTAATGAAAAACTGTTTTTT. Encoded protein: CASSLTGGTNEKLFF.